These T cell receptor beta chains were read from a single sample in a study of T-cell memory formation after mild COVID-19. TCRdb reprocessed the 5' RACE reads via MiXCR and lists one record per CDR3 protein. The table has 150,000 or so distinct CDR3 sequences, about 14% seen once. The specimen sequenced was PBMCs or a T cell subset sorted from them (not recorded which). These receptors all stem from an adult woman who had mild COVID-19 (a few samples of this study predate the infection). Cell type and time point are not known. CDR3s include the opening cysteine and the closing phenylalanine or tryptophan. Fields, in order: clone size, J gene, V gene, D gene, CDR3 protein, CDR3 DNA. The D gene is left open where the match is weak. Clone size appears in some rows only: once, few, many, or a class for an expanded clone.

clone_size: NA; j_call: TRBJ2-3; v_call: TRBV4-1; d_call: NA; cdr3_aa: CASSQVVQTAFSTDTQYF; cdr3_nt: TGCGCCAGCAGCCAAGTCGTACAGACAGCGTTCTCCACAGATACGCAGTATTTT
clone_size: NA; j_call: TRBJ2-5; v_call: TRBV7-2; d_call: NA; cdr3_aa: CASRQLGVEETQYF; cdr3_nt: TGTGCCAGCAGGCAGCTAGGGGTGGAGGAGACCCAGTACTTC
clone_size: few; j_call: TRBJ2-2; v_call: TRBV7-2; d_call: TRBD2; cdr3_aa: CASSPTSGRPGELFF; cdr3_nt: TGTGCCAGCAGCCCGACTAGCGGGAGACCCGGGGAGCTGTTTTTT
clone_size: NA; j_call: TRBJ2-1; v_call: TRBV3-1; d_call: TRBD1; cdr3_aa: CASSPGTGPYNEQFF; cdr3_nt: TGTGCCAGCAGCCCAGGGACAGGACCCTACAATGAGCAGTTCTTC
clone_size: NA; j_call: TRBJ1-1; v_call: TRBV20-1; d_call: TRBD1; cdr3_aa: CSARVDRGTEAFF; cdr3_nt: TGCAGTGCTAGAGTGGACAGGGGGACTGAAGCTTTCTTT
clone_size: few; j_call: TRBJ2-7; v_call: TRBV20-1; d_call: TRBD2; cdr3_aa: CSARVLSGEGHEQYF; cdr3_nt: TGCAGTGCTAGAGTCCTCAGTGGGGAGGGTCACGAGCAGTACTTC
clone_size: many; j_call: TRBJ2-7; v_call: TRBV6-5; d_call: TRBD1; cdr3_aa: CASSYRGPSYEQYF; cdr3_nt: TGTGCCAGCAGTTACAGGGGGCCATCCTACGAGCAGTACTTC
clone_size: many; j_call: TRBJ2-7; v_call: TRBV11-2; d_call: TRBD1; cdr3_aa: CASSTTGQPYEQYF; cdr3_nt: TGTGCCAGCAGCACGACGGGACAGCCCTACGAGCAGTACTTC
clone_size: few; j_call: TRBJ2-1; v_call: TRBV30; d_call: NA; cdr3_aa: CAWRNEGDNYNEQFF; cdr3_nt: TGTGCCTGGAGGAATGAGGGGGATAATTACAATGAGCAGTTCTTC
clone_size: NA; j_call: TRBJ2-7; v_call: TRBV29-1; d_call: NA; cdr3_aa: CSVNAGTSTYEQYF; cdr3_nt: TGCAGCGTCAACGCGGGTACTTCAACCTACGAGCAGTACTTC